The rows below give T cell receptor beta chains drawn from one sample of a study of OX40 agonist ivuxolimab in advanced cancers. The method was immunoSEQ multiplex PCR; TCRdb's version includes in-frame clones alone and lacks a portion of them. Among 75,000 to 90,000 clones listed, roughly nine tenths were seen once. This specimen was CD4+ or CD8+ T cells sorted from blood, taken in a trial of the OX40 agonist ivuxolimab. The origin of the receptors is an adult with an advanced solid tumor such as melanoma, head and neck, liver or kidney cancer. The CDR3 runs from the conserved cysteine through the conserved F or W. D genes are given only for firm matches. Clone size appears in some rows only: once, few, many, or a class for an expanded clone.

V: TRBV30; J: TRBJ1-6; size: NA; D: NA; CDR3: CAWTVRVNSPLHF; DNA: TGTGCCTGGACGGTCAGGGTCAATTCACCCCTCCACTTT
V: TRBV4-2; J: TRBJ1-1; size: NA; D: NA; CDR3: CASSQDLTAINTEAFF; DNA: TGTGCCAGCAGCCAAGATCTGACGGCGATTAACACTGAAGCTTTCTTT
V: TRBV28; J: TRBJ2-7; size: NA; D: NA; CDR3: CASSSTGFEQYF; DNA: TGTGCCAGCAGTTCTACAGGATTCGAGCAGTACTTC
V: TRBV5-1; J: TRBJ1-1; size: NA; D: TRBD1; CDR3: CASSPGQGAVGAFF; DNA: TGCGCCAGCAGCCCAGGACAGGGGGCGGTGGGGGCTTTCTTT
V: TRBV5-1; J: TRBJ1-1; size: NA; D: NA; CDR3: CASSLGEDAEAFF; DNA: TGCGCCAGCAGCCTTGGAGAGGACGCTGAAGCTTTCTTT
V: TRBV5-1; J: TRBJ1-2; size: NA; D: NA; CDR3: CASSLLLGSGYTF; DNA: TGCGCCAGCAGCCTATTACTAGGCTCTGGCTACACCTTC
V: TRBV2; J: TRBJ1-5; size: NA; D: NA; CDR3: CASRGIYNQPQHF; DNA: TGTGCCAGCAGGGGGATCTACAATCAGCCCCAGCATTTT
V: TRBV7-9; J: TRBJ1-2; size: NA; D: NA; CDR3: CASSWTASGYGYTF; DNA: TGTGCCAGCAGCTGGACAGCTTCGGGGTATGGCTACACCTTC
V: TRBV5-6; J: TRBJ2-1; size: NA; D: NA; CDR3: CASSFGVSYNEQFF; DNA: TGTGCCAGCAGCTTCGGGGTGTCCTACAATGAGCAGTTCTTC
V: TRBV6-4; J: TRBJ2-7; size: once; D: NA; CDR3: CASRGALYEQYF; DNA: TGTGCCAGCAGGGGGGCCCTCTACGAGCAGTACTTC
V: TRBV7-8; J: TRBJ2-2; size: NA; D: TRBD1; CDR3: CASSRGTGGLTGELFF; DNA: TGTGCCAGCAGCAGAGGGACAGGGGGCTTAACCGGGGAGCTGTTTTTT
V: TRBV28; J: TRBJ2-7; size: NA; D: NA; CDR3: CASSPPVSFYEQYF; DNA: TGTGCCAGCAGTCCTCCGGTTTCCTTTTACGAGCAGTACTTC
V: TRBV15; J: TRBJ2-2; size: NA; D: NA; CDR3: CATRPSNTGELFF; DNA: TGTGCCACCAGGCCCTCGAACACCGGGGAGCTGTTTTTT
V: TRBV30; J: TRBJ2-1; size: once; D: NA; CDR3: CAWRRPGIEQFF; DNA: TGTGCCTGGAGGAGGCCAGGGATTGAGCAGTTCTTC
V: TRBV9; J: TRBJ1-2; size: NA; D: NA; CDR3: CASSGDRSIYGYTF; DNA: TGTGCCAGCAGCGGAGACAGGAGCATCTATGGCTACACCTTC
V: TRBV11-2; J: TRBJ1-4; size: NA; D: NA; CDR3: CASSPRDHRNEKLFF; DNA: TGTGCCAGCAGCCCCCGGGATCACCGAAATGAAAAACTGTTTTTT
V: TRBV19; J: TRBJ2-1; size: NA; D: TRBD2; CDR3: CASNQRGLAATLSYNEQFF; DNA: TGTGCCAGTAATCAAAGGGGCCTAGCGGCTACTCTCTCCTACAATGAGCAGTTCTTC
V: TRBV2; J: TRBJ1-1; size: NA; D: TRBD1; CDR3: CASGGQGDTEAFF; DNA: TGTGCCAGCGGGGGACAGGGGGACACTGAAGCTTTCTTT
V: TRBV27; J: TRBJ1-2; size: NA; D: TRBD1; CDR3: CASSRGQGANGYTF; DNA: TGTGCCAGCAGCAGGGGACAGGGGGCGAATGGCTACACCTTC
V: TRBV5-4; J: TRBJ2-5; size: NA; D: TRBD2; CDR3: CAGGLAGMETQYF; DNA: TGTGCCGGAGGACTAGCGGGGATGGAGACCCAGTACTTC